These 19 T cell receptor beta chains were sequenced from one sample in a study of regulatory T cells in long-lasting Graves disease. CDR3-region Arm-PCR and iRepertoire HTBI primers produced the TCR beta libraries. In TCRdb, the multiplex PCR reads were re-called with MiXCR into one record per CDR3 protein. The sample contains roughly 500,000 distinct CDR3 sequences, roughly 14% of which appear only once. The time point: newly diagnosed GD, antithyroid drugs for less than 3 months. Extracted PBMC RNA gave rise to the TCR library. The sample was also reused in another study, on T cells in Graves' hyperthyroidism and ophthalmopathy.

The source material was peripheral blood mononuclear cells (PBMCs), sampled at new diagnosis, from a patient treated with antithyroid drugs. The receptors originated from a man under 40 with Graves disease.

This clonotype has ten or more counts. V usage is TRBV11-3 and J usage is TRBJ2-1; D is unclear. Germline-derived CDR1 and CDR2 are SGHNT and YENEEA. Trimming shortened V by 5 bases and J by 7 bases, and 15 bases separated the two germline ends. The CDR3 runs 14 residues. This chain's CDR3 is CASSREETQNEQFF. The CDR3 DNA reads TGTGCCAGCAGCCGAGAAGAAACGCAAAATGAGCAGTTCTTC. The complete variable domain, with remaining parts taken from reference TRBV11-3 and TRBJ2-1, reads EAGVVQSPRYKIIEKKQPVAFWCNPISGHNTLYWYLQNLGQGPELLIRYENEEAVDDSQLPKDRFSAERLKGVDSTLKIQPAELGDSAVYLCASSREETQNEQFFGPGTRLTVL.

This clonotype was detected only a few times. This chain connects TRBV5-1 to TRBJ2-5; TRBD2 is a possible D gene (6 bases). This CDR3 comprises 15 residues. Between the trimmed V and J ends, which lost 4 bases and 3 bases, there was a span of 16 bases. Germline lookup yields CDR1 SGHRS and CDR2 YFSETQ. This CDR3 reads CASSTGTVEEETQYF. The CDR3 nucleotides read TGCGCCAGCAGCACCGGGACTGTGGAGGAAGAGACCCAGTACTTC.

In the case of this clonotype: The CDR3 ends on some other residue instead of the conserved phenylalanine or tryptophan, so this is likely a read error. This chain joins TRBV20-1 and TRBJ2-1, with D tentatively TRBD1 or TRBD2 (6 bases each). Germline CDR1 and CDR2: DFQATT and SNEGSKA (reference sequence). V gave up 0 bases and J gave up 9 bases, with 12 bases separating them. This CDR3 spans 13 amino acids. CDR3 sequence (DNA): TGCAGTGCTAGAGAAAGCGGAGGGGGTGAGCAGTTCCTC. This encodes CSARESGGGEQFL.

The chain joins TRBV14 to TRBJ2-3; D not resolved. The CDR3 length is 15 residues. V gave up 3 bases and J gave up 4 bases, with 14 bases separating them. The germline V gene encodes CDR1 SGHDN and CDR2 FVKESK. The CDR3 DNA sequence: TGTGCCAGCAGCCATATCCGGGCGGTCGCAGATACGCAGTATTTT. It codes for CASSHIRAVADTQYF.

This clonotype was counted ten times or more. The chain is built from TRBV2 and TRBJ2-5, with D uncertain. V was shortened by 4 bases and J by 5 bases, with 14 bases between the two germline ends. CDR3 length equals 14 residues. The germline V gene encodes CDR1 SNHLY and CDR2 FYNNEI. The DNA of the CDR3 is TGTGCCAGCAGTGGCCTGAGCACGAGGGAGACCCAGTACTTC. Translation gives CASSGLSTRETQYF.

The chain carries TRBV5-1 and TRBJ2-5, with 9 positions matching TRBD1. V lost 4 bases to trimming and J lost 4 bases; unmatched junction nucleotides: 8. This CDR3 spans 15 amino acids. CDR1 and CDR2 (germline): SGHRS, YFSETQ. The DNA for the CDR3 is TGCGCCAGCAGCCTAGGGGACAGGGAGGGAGAGACCCAGTACTTC. Its translation: CASSLGDREGETQYF.

V usage is TRBV20-1 and J usage is TRBJ2-7, with D perhaps TRBD2 (6 bases). With 6 bases removed from V and 6 bases from J, the gap between germline ends came to 18 bases. Germline lookup yields CDR1 DFQATT and CDR2 SNEGSKA (reference sequence). This CDR3 spans 13 amino acids. The CDR3 nucleotides read TGCAGTGCCCTAGCGTCTTCCGTCCCCGAGCAGTACTTC. Translation: CSALASSVPEQYF.

This sequence joins TRBV27 and TRBJ2-1; TRBD2 is a possible D gene (7 bases). The CDR3 extends over 16 amino acids. The germline V gene has CDR1 MNHEY and CDR2 SMNVEV (reference sequence). V lost 6 bases and J 2 bases, leaving 17 bases between the germline ends. DNA of the CDR3: TGTGCCAGCAGCCAAGCGCCCGGGGGGCCCTACAATGAGCAGTTCTTC. Its protein product is CASSQAPGGPYNEQFF.

The chain has TRBV24-1 and TRBJ2-3; 12 bases agree with TRBD2. The CDR3 has 16 residues. Germline CDR1 is KGHDR and CDR2 is SFDVKD. The V gene end was trimmed by 3 bases and the J gene end by 5 bases; junction bases not matched to a gene: 5. In nucleotides, the CDR3 is TGTGCCACCAGTGATCCTAGCGGGAGGGCCCGAGATACGCAGTATTTT. Translated, it gives CATSDPSGRARDTQYF.

Ten or more counts support this clonotype. The gene calls are TRBV12-3 or TRBV12-4 and TRBJ2-2; 7 positions match TRBD2. The CDR3 extends over 14 amino acids. V was pared by 3 bases and J by 6 bases, with 4 bases of the junction left unmatched. The CDR3 loop is CASSLAGRAGELFF. The CDR3 coding sequence is TGTGCCAGCAGTTTGGCAGGGAGGGCCGGGGAGCTGTTTTTT.

In its sample, this clonotype was seen many times. The genes are TRBV30 and TRBJ2-3; D remains unclear. The CDR3 has 15 residues. Looked up from germline, CDR1 is GTSNPN and CDR2 is SVGIG (reference sequence). Trimming removed 3 bases from V and 3 bases from J, with 16 bases in between. The CDR3 reads CAWRPQRLRTDTQYF. CDR3 coding DNA: TGTGCCTGGAGACCCCAACGATTGAGGACAGATACGCAGTATTTT.

The chain is built from TRBV27 and TRBJ1-5; a possible D gene is TRBD1 (5 bases). CDR1 and CDR2 (germline): MNHEY, SMNVEV (reference sequence). The CDR3 spans 15 residues. Deletions cut 5 bases from V and 2 bases from J, with 13 bases between. The CDR3 region has the DNA TGTGCCAGCAGTCTCCGGCAGGGAGGCAATCAGCCCCAGCATTTT. Translated, it gives CASSLRQGGNQPQHF.

Worth noting for this clonotype: This likely traces to a read error, being one base from a far larger clone. The V and J genes are TRBV7-8 and TRBJ2-1, with D maybe TRBD2 (6 bases). The CDR3 is made up of 14 amino acids. Germline CDR1 and CDR2: SGHVS and FQNEAQ. Trimming removed 1 base from V and 10 bases from J, with 14 bases in between. In nucleotides, the CDR3 is TGTGCCAGCAGCTTAGAGGCGGGACCCTACGAGCAGTTCTTC. Translation: CASSLEAGPYEQFF.

Many counts were recorded for this clonotype. The chain is built from TRBV11-2 and TRBJ2-1; 8 nucleotides agree with TRBD2. Germline loops: CDR1 SGHAT, CDR2 FQNNGV. This CDR3 is 16 amino acids long. The V gene end was trimmed by 4 bases and the J gene end by 7 bases; junction bases not matched to a gene: 12. The CDR3 sequence: CASSSLNGRALNEQFF. The CDR3 DNA sequence: TGTGCCAGCAGCTCTCTAAACGGGAGGGCCCTAAATGAGCAGTTCTTC.

This clonotype was detected many times. The chain employs TRBV28 and TRBJ2-3, with D perhaps being TRBD1 or TRBD2 (6 bases each). Germline V lookup: CDR1 MDHEN, CDR2 SYDVKM. The CDR3 length is 12 residues. V shed 2 bases and J shed 11 bases, with 11 bases lying between them. In DNA form, the CDR3 reads TGTGCCAGCAGTTTAGGGGGGCGATTGCAGTATTTT. It translates to CASSLGGRLQYF.

There are a few counts of this clonotype. The genes are TRBV5-1 and TRBJ2-5; TRBD1 aligns across 9 bases. Unmatched junction bases numbered 7, after V lost 5 bases and J lost 2 bases. CDR1 and CDR2 (germline): SGHRS, YFSETQ. The CDR3 sequence is 15 residues long. The CDR3 bases are TGCGCCAGCAGACTACAGGGGGCAAGTCAAGAGACCCAGTACTTC. Its translation: CASRLQGASQETQYF.

This clonotype occurred many times. The chain links TRBV7-2 to TRBJ2-5; D remains unclear. CDR1 is SGHTA, CDR2 FQGNSA, per germline. Trimming took off 1 base at V and 7 bases at J, with 10 bases between the two ends. There are 13 residues in the CDR3. For the CDR3, the DNA is TGTGCCAGCAGCTTAGATCCGGAAGGGACCCAGTACTTC. Residues: CASSLDPEGTQYF.

This clonotype was detected ten times or more. V usage is TRBV12-5 and J usage is TRBJ1-5; D is undetermined. This CDR3 is built from 15 residues. Trimming removed 7 bases at V and 3 bases at J, with 16 bases between. Per germline, CDR1 LGHNT and CDR2 FRNRAP. The CDR3 sequence: CASVPDRGDNQPQHF. CDR3 nucleotides: TGTGCTAGTGTTCCCGACCGTGGAGACAATCAGCCCCAGCATTTT.

The genes are TRBV2 and TRBJ2-4; 11 nucleotides line up with TRBD1. CDR1 is SNHLY, CDR2 FYNNEI, per germline. The CDR3 extends over 16 amino acids. Germline trimming cut 1 base from V and 6 bases from J; bases unmatched to any gene: 5. CDR3 sequence: CASSEERGQGVNIQYF. The CDR3 region has the DNA TGTGCCAGCAGTGAAGAAAGGGGACAGGGGGTAAACATTCAGTACTTC.